This TCR beta chain was sequenced during a study of blood T cell repertoires in COVID-19. Study at large: Spain, Italy and the United States supplied samples that represented acute and convalescent COVID-19. From T cells, B-cell-depleted T cells, or PBMCs came the material, which was cDNA or gDNA.

This clone was recorded only once. The CDR3 runs to 16 residues. V trimming: 5 bases; J trimming: 1 base; junction bases outside the gene matches: 9. In germline, CDR1 is SEHNR, CDR2 FQNEAQ (reference sequence). Original methodology: Reference gene primer amplification yielded estimated nucleated cell counts. Clones were read by immunoSEQ multiplex PCR, and TCRdb kept only the in-frame ones, dropping some. For V, J and clone size, that table is used; D and trimming come from the DNA. The data show 100,000 to 150,000 clones, with around 88% seen just once and over 4.5% held by the top ten. This sequence was found in a human donor in a cohort sampled during active COVID-19. The chain has TRBV7-9 and TRBJ1-1, with TRBD1 matching 8 bases. What was sequenced was peripheral blood. The CDR3 region is CASSTVTGGTNTEAFF. CDR3 bases: TGTGCCAGCAGCACCGTCACAGGGGGGACGAACACTGAAGCTTTCTTT.